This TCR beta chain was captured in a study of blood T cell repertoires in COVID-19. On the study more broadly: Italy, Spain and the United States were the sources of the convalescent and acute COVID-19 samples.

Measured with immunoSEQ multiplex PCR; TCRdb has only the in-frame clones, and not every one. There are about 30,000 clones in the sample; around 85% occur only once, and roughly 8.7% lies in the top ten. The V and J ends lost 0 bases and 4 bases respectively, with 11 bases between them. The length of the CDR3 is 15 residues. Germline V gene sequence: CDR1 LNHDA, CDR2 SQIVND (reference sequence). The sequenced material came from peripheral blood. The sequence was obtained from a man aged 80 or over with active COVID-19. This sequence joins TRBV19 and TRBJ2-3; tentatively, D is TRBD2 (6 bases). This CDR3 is CASSIDGGSADTQYF. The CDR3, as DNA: TGTGCCAGTAGTATAGACGGAGGGAGCGCAGATACGCAGTATTTT. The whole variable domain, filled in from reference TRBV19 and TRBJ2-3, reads DGGITQSPKYLFRKEGQNVTLSCEQNLNHDAMYWYRQDPGQGLRLIYYSQIVNDFQKGDIAEGYSVSREKKESFPLTVTSAQKNPTAFYLCASSIDGGSADTQYFGPGTRLTVL.